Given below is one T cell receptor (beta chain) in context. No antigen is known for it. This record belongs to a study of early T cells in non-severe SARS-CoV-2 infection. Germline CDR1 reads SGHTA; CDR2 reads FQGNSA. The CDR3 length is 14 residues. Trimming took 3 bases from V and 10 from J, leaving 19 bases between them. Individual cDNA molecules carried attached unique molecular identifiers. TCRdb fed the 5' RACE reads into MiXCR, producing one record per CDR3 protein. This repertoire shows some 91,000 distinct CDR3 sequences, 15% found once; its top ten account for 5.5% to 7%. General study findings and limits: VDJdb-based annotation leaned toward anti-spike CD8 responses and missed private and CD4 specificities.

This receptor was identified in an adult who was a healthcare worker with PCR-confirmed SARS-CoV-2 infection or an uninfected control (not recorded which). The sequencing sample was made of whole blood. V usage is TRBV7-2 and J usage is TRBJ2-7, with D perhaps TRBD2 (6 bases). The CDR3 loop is CASSFSGLLPNQYF. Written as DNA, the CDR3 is TGTGCCAGCAGCTTCTCGGGACTTCTCCCAAATCAGTACTTC.